One sample yielded the 24 T cell receptor beta chains listed below, sequenced in a study of cytomegalovirus exposure and HLA in healthy donors. The PCR contained 60 Vbeta and 13 Jbeta primers. TCRdb's copy holds only in-frame clones and misses some; the assay was immunoSEQ multiplex PCR. The table lists over 110,000 clones, about 80% of them singletons, with roughly 1.2% in the top ten. The sequencing input was PBMCs. The source is a male donor in good health and CMV-seropositive.

The rearrangement joins TRBV6-5 to TRBJ2-5; 13 nucleotides agree with TRBD2. Germline V gene sequence: CDR1 MNHEY, CDR2 SVGAGI. This CDR3 has 15 residues. J lost 4 bases, V lost 9 bases, and 8 bases had no gene match. Here the CDR3 reads CASRTSGSSLETQYF. Written as DNA, the CDR3 is TGTGCCAGTAGGACTAGCGGGAGTTCATTAGAGACCCAGTACTTC.

The V call is TRBV2, the J call TRBJ2-5; 10 bases match TRBD2. Germline values: CDR1 SNHLY, CDR2 FYNNEI. V shed 3 bases, J shed 3 bases, and the junction held 4 bases outside the gene matches. The CDR3 sequence is 15 residues long. The CDR3 protein is CASSDRTSGEETQYF. The DNA of the CDR3 is TGTGCCAGCAGTGATAGGACTAGCGGAGAAGAGACCCAGTACTTC. Complete variable domain (other parts from reference TRBV2 and TRBJ2-5): EPEVTQTPSHQVTQMGQEVILRCVPISNHLYFYWYRQILGQKVEFLVSFYNNEISEKSEIFDDQFSVERPDGSNFTLKIRSTKLEDSAMYFCASSDRTSGEETQYFGPGTRLLVL.

The rearrangement links TRBV7-2 to TRBJ2-7; 10 nucleotides match TRBD2. Looked up from germline, CDR1 is SGHTA and CDR2 is FQGNSA. The junction had 2 bases not matched to a gene; V was cut back by 5 bases and J by 4 bases. There are 13 residues in the CDR3. The CDR3 is CASSGAGGYEQYF. In DNA form, the CDR3 reads TGTGCCAGCAGCGGAGCGGGAGGGTACGAGCAGTACTTC.

This clone was detected only a few times. The chain employs TRBV6-4 and TRBJ2-3, with 9 bases lining up with TRBD2. Germline CDR1 is MRHNA and CDR2 is SNTAGT. Trimming at V came to 0 bases and at J to 5 bases, leaving 3 bases not matched to a gene. This CDR3 contains 15 residues. The CDR3 DNA sequence: TGTGCCAGCAGTGACTCGCGTAGCGGGGGAGATACGCAGTATTTT. Translated: CASSDSRSGGDTQYF.

This clone was detected a few times. The J gene is TRBJ2-5, the V gene TRBV28, with D perhaps matching TRBD1 (6 bases). The DNA end favors TRBJ2-7, so the J call may be wrong. CDR1 and CDR2 (germline): MDHEN, SYDVKM. This CDR3 contains 12 residues. CDR3 DNA sequence: TGTGCCAGCAGCTCACAGGGTACCGAGCAGTACTTC. Encoded protein: CASSSQGTEQYF.

The rearrangement joins TRBV6-1 to TRBJ1-3; D is possibly TRBD1 (5 bases). Germline-derived CDR1 and CDR2 are MNHNS and SASEGT. The CDR3 is 16 amino acids. With 1 base removed from V and 0 bases from J, the gap between germline ends came to 10 bases. The DNA for the CDR3 is TGTGCCAGCAGTGAAGGCGGGACGAGCTCTGGAAACACCATATATTTT. It codes for CASSEGGTSSGNTIYF.

This chain links TRBV27 with TRBJ2-3; 13 nucleotides line up with TRBD2. V lost 0 bases and J lost 6; bases outside the gene matches: 3. CDR1 and CDR2 (germline): MNHEY, SMNVEV (reference sequence). This CDR3 spans 16 amino acids. CDR3 sequence: CASSLSGLAGEDTQYF. The CDR3 DNA is TGTGCCAGCAGTTTATCCGGACTAGCGGGAGAGGATACGCAGTATTTT.

The V call is TRBV9, the J call TRBJ2-7, with TRBD1 matching 7 bases. Germline-derived CDR1 and CDR2 are SGDLS and YYNGEE. This CDR3 spans 15 amino acids. Trimming cost V 4 bases and J 5 bases; bases outside gene matches: 12. The CDR3 region is CASSPEGTVRHEQYF. CDR3 sequence (DNA): TGTGCCAGCAGCCCAGAGGGGACAGTTCGCCACGAGCAGTACTTC.

This sequence joins TRBV19 and TRBJ1-1; TRBD1 might be the D (5 bases). This CDR3 has 14 amino acids. Germline values: CDR1 LNHDA, CDR2 SQIVND (reference sequence). Trimming removed 8 bases at V and 3 bases at J, with 16 bases between. The CDR3 region is CASRSLGPDTEAFF. The CDR3 DNA reads as TGTGCCAGTCGTTCCTTGGGGCCGGACACTGAAGCTTTCTTT. The whole variable domain, remainder taken from reference TRBV19 and TRBJ1-1, is DGGITQSPKYLFRKEGQNVTLSCEQNLNHDAMYWYRQDPGQGLRLIYYSQIVNDFQKGDIAEGYSVSREKKESFPLTVTSAQKNPTAFYLCASRSLGPDTEAFFGQGTRLTVV.

The chain recombines TRBV7-8 with TRBJ1-5; D is ambiguous. CDR1 is SGHVS and CDR2 is FQNEAQ in the germline V gene. The CDR3 has 13 residues. Trimming took 3 bases from V and 5 from J, leaving 8 bases between them. The CDR3 loop is CASSFSVDQPQHF. For the CDR3, the DNA is TGTGCCAGCAGCTTCTCTGTCGATCAGCCCCAGCATTTT.

The chain couples TRBV9 to TRBJ1-2; 10 nucleotides agree with TRBD1. Germline CDR1 SGDLS, CDR2 YYNGEE. This CDR3 contains 15 residues. The V segment lost 3 bases and the J segment 6 bases; nucleotides outside the gene matches: 8. The CDR3 spells CASSAKGTGDNGYTF. The CDR3 DNA is TGTGCCAGCAGCGCAAAGGGGACAGGGGATAATGGCTACACCTTC. Filled out from reference TRBV9 and TRBJ1-2, the complete variable domain reads DSGVTQTPKHLITATGQRVTLRCSPRSGDLSVYWYQQSLDQGLQFLIQYYNGEERAKGNILERFSAQQFPDLHSELNLSSLELGDSALYFCASSAKGTGDNGYTFGSGTRLTVV.

The rearrangement uses TRBV5-1 and TRBJ2-5, with D possibly matching TRBD2 (6 bases). Germline V gene data show CDR1 as SGHRS and CDR2 as YFSETQ. The CDR3 is 13 amino acids. Trimming stripped 0 bases from V and 5 bases from J, with 8 bases between. The CDR3 protein is CASSLVGGETQYF. The CDR3 DNA sequence: TGCGCCAGCAGCTTGGTTGGGGGGGAGACCCAGTACTTC.

The rearrangement links TRBV2 to TRBJ2-7, with D hard to call. The CDR3 is 14 residues long. Germline CDR1 is SNHLY and CDR2 is FYNNEI. V dropped 7 bases and J dropped 4 bases, with 17 bases sitting between them. CDR3 sequence: CASNPEFTSYEQYF. CDR3 DNA: TGTGCCAGCAACCCTGAGTTTACTTCTTACGAGCAGTACTTC.

Note on this clone: At the DNA level, this CDR3 is encoded by other sequences in the same sample as well. The V call is TRBV9, the J call TRBJ2-5; D remains ambiguous. Germline CDR1 SGDLS, CDR2 YYNGEE. The V and J ends lost 1 base and 4 bases respectively, with 14 bases between them. There are 15 residues in the CDR3. The CDR3 coding sequence is TGTGCCAGCAGCGTAATGAGTCGAGAGGTAGAGACCCAGTACTTC. This sequence encodes CASSVMSREVETQYF. Full variable domain (remainder filled in from reference TRBV9 and TRBJ2-5): DSGVTQTPKHLITATGQRVTLRCSPRSGDLSVYWYQQSLDQGLQFLIQYYNGEERAKGNILERFSAQQFPDLHSELNLSSLELGDSALYFCASSVMSREVETQYFGPGTRLLVL.

The V and J genes are TRBV9 and TRBJ2-3; tentatively, D is TRBD2 (5 bases). Trimming took 4 bases from V and 6 from J, leaving 15 bases between them. The CDR3 totals 14 residues. Germline CDR1 and CDR2: SGDLS and YYNGEE. This CDR3 is CASSPEGSLDTQYF. The CDR3 bases are TGTGCCAGCAGCCCCGAGGGCAGTTTGGATACGCAGTATTTT.

This clone was seen more than once but under ten times. V and J are TRBV18 and TRBJ1-5; the D gene is possibly TRBD1 (5 bases). CDR1 KGHSH and CDR2 LQKENI come from the germline V gene. V lost 2 bases, J lost 2 bases, and 10 bases lay in between. CDR3 length: 15 residues. CDR3 sequence: CASSPEGRGNQPQHF. The CDR3 region has the DNA TGTGCCAGCTCACCAGAAGGCAGGGGCAATCAGCCCCAGCATTTT.

This sequence joins TRBV25-1 and TRBJ2-5; tentatively, D is TRBD2 (6 bases). Trimming left V 9 bases short and J 2 bases short, with 10 bases between. The CDR3 length is 12 residues. Germline CDR1 is MGHDK and CDR2 is SYGVNS. The CDR3: CASGDWQETQYF. The CDR3 DNA reads TGTGCCAGTGGGGACTGGCAAGAGACCCAGTACTTC.

J is TRBJ2-5 and V is TRBV5-8; 7 bases line up with TRBD1. J gave up 4 bases and V 0 bases, and 9 bases lay outside the gene matches. Germline CDR1 and CDR2: SGHTS and YDEGEE. The CDR3 extends over 16 amino acids. This chain's CDR3 is CASSLARQGPRETQYF. The CDR3 DNA follows: TGTGCCAGCAGCTTGGCCCGACAGGGCCCTCGAGAGACCCAGTACTTC.

This clone has a single count. The chain has TRBV13 and TRBJ2-7, with 9 bases fitting TRBD1. The V gene end was trimmed by 4 bases and the J gene end by 5 bases; junction bases not matched to a gene: 9. This CDR3 has 15 amino acids. Germline assignment: CDR1 PRHDT and CDR2 FYEKMQ (reference sequence). Here the CDR3 reads CASSSRTGVTNEQYF. The CDR3 bases are TGTGCCAGCAGCTCAAGGACAGGGGTAACCAACGAGCAGTACTTC.

This chain connects TRBV4-3 to TRBJ1-5; 11 positions agree with TRBD1. Trimming at V came to 4 bases and at J to 7 bases, leaving 6 bases not matched to a gene. CDR3 length: 15 residues. Per germline, CDR1 LGHNA and CDR2 YSLEER. The CDR3 loop is CASSPGTGGMQPQHF. The CDR3, as DNA: TGCGCCAGCAGCCCCGGGACAGGGGGTATGCAGCCCCAGCATTTT.

This clone was recorded only once. This sequence joins TRBV5-4 and TRBJ2-1; possible D gene TRBD2, 5 bases. The CDR3 extends over 14 amino acids. Germline V lookup: CDR1 SGHNT, CDR2 YYREEE (reference sequence). V was clipped by 3 bases and J by 6 bases, with 13 bases between them. In nucleotides, the CDR3 is TGTGCCAGCAGCTCCCTCGACTACCTCAATGAGCAGTTCTTC. Translating gives CASSSLDYLNEQFF.

The CDR3, as DNA: TGTGCCAGCAGCGTAGATAGCTCTCCCGGTGAAGCTTTCTTT. As protein: CASSVDSSPGEAFF. The chain has TRBV9 and TRBJ1-1, with unresolved D. The V gene lost 0 bases and the J gene lost 7 bases, with 13 bases spanning the gap. Germline V lookup: CDR1 SGDLS, CDR2 YYNGEE. This CDR3 is 14 amino acids long.

CDR3 in amino acids: CASSYSQQLPGNTIYF. CDR3 sequence (DNA): TGTGCCAGCAGTTACTCACAGCAACTGCCTGGAAACACCATATATTTT. The V and J genes are TRBV6-5 and TRBJ1-3; the D is unclear. Deletions cut 0 bases from V and 2 bases from J, with 11 bases between. Germline CDR1 is MNHEY and CDR2 is SVGAGI. The CDR3 extends over 16 amino acids.

The chain has TRBV5-1 and TRBJ2-5, with TRBD2 matching over 8 bases. The CDR3 has 14 residues. CDR1 is SGHRS, CDR2 YFSETQ, per germline. The ends lost 4 bases at V and 5 bases at J; junction bases unmatched: 7. DNA for the CDR3: TGCGCCAGCAGCCCGGGACTAGGGTATGAGACCCAGTACTTC. It yields the protein CASSPGLGYETQYF.